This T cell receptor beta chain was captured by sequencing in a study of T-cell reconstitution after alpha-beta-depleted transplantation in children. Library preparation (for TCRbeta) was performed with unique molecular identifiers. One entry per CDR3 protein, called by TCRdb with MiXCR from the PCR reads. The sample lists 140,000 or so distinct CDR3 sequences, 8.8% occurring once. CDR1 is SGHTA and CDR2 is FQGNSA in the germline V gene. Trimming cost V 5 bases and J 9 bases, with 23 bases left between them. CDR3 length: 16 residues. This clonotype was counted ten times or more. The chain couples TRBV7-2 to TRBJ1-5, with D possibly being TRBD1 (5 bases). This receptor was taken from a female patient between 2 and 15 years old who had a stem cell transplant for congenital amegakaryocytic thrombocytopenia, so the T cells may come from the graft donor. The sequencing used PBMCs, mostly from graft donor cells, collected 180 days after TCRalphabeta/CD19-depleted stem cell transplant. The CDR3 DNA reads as TGTGCCAGCAGCCTCGCCGGGGCCCGAAATGTTCGGCCCCAGCATTTT. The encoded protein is CASSLAGARNVRPQHF. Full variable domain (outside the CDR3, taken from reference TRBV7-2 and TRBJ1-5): GAGVSQSPSNKVTEKGKDVELRCDPISGHTALYWYRQSLGQGLEFLIYFQGNSAPDKSGLPSDRFSAERTGGSVSTLTIQRTQQEDSAVYLCASSLAGARNVRPQHFGDGTRLSIL.